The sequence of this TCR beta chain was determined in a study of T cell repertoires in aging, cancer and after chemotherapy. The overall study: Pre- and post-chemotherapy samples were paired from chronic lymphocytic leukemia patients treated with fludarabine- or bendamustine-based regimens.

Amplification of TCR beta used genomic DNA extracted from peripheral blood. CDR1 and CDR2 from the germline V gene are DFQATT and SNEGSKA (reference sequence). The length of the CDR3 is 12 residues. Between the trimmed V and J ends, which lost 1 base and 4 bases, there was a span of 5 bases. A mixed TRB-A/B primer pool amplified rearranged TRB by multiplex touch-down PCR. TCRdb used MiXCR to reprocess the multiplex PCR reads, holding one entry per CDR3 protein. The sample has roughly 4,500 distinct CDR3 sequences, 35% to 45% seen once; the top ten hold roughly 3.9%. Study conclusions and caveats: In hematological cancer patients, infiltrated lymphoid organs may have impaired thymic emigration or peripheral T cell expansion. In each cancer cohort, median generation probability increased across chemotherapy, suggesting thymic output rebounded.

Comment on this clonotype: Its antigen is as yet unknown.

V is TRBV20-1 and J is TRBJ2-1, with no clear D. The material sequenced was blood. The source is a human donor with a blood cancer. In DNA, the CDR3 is TGCAGTGCTAGAGGGATTTACAATGAGCAGTTCTTC. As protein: CSARGIYNEQFF.